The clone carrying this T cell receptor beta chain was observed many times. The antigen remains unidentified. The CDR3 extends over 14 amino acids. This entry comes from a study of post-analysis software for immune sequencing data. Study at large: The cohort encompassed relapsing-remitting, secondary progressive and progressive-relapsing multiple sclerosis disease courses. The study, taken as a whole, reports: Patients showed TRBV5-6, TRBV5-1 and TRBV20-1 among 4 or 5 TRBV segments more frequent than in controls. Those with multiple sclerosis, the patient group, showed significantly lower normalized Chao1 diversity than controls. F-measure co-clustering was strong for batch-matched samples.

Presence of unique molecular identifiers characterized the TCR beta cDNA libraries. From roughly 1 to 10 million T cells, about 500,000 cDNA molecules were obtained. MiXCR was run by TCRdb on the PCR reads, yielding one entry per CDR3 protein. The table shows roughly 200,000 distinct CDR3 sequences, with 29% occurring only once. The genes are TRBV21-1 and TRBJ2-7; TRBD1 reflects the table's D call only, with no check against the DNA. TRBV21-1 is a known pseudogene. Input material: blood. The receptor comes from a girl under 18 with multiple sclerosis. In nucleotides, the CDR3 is TGTGCCAGCAGCCCGGGGGATCGCTACGTGGAGCAGTACTTC. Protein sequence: CASSPGDRYVEQYF.